Reported below is one T cell receptor beta chain. Its antigen remains unidentified. Trimming removed 7 bases from V and 0 bases from J; junction bases left unmatched: 6. The CDR3 covers 16 residues. In germline, CDR1 is SEHNR, CDR2 FQNEAQ (reference sequence). The PCR was carried out with 60 Vbeta primers and 13 Jbeta primers. Clones were read by immunoSEQ multiplex PCR, and TCRdb kept only the in-frame ones, dropping some. The sample has around 150,000 clones, about three quarters seen once. The data were obtained in a study of cytomegalovirus exposure and HLA in healthy donors. Notes on the study in general: Analysis was carried out at a later point, and it linked a missense DCLRE1C variant to TCR beta V- and J-gene trimming. Later on, an analysis tied under 20,000 TCR beta sequences to HLA alleles at 0.05 false discovery rate. Associated with cytomegalovirus, according to the listing, were 150 to 200 TCR beta chains.

The receptor was isolated from a man aged 50 or older in good health and CMV-seropositive. The chain links TRBV7-9 to TRBJ1-3, with TRBD1 matching over 10 bases. The sequencing input was PBMCs. In nucleotides, the CDR3 is TGTGCCAGCACCAGGACAGGGGGGCTCTCTGGAAACACCATATATTTT. This sequence encodes CASTRTGGLSGNTIYF.